These 2 T cell receptor beta chains were sequenced from one sample in a study of T cells in Graves' hyperthyroidism and ophthalmopathy. TCR beta CDR3 regions were amplified from RNA transcripts. TCR CDR3 regions were first amplified by RT-PCR with HTBI primers. TCRdb re-analysed the multiplex PCR reads in MiXCR, keeping a single row per CDR3 protein. The data show roughly 500,000 distinct CDR3 sequences, with 46% seen just once and 15% to 20% held by the top ten. The sequencing sample was made of peripheral blood or thyroid tissue (not recorded which). Every receptor here comes from an adult woman with Graves' disease, either hyperthyroidism or ophthalmopathy (not recorded which).

The chain links TRBV12-3 or TRBV12-4 to TRBJ1-1; no reliable D call. V lost 7 bases, J lost 1 base, and 16 bases lay in between. The CDR3 runs to 15 residues. The CDR3 DNA is TGTGCCAGCATGTTAGGCGCAGAGAGGAACACTGAAGCTTTCTTT. The encoded protein is CASMLGAERNTEAFF.

This chain links TRBV7-8 with TRBJ1-2; no reliable D call. This CDR3 comprises 13 residues. Germline CDR1 is SGHVS and CDR2 is FQNEAQ. Between the trimmed V and J ends, which lost 5 bases and 1 base, there was a span of 8 bases. CDR3: CASSVQDNYGYTF. DNA of the CDR3: TGTGCCAGCAGCGTACAAGATAACTATGGCTACACCTTC.